The next 20 T cell receptor beta chains were all read from a single sample in a study of T-cell memory formation after mild COVID-19. TCRdb re-called the 5' RACE reads with MiXCR, one entry per CDR3 protein. Here the sample spans approximately 560,000 distinct CDR3 sequences, 17% being singletons. The sequencing input was PBMCs or a T cell subset sorted from them (not recorded which). The receptor set was obtained from an adult woman who had mild COVID-19 (a few samples of this study predate the infection). Cell type and time point are not known.

This CDR3 is CATSDPGQGPLGYTF. The DNA for the CDR3 is TGTGCCACCAGTGATCCGGGACAGGGTCCTCTTGGCTACACCTTC. The V call is TRBV24-1, the J call TRBJ1-2; 9 bases map to TRBD1. Looked up from germline, CDR1 is KGHDR and CDR2 is SFDVKD. The CDR3 covers 15 residues. With V trimmed by 3 bases and J by 7 bases, 8 bases remained unmatched.

In this sample, this clonotype turned up a few times. The chain combines TRBV5-1 with TRBJ2-7, with TRBD2 matching 7 bases. The CDR3 sequence is 15 residues long. The germline CDR1 and CDR2 sequences are SGHRS and YFSETQ. V gave up 4 bases and J gave up 2 bases; unmatched junction bases: 9. The chain's CDR3 is CASSLGSGEAYEQYF. CDR3 sequence (DNA): TGCGCCAGCAGCCTGGGCAGCGGGGAGGCCTACGAGCAGTACTTC.

This clonotype was detected a few times. The chain links TRBV12-3 or TRBV12-4 to TRBJ2-3, with no clear D. The CDR3 runs to 15 residues. Trimming stripped 3 bases from V and 1 base from J, with 11 bases between. The CDR3 here is CASSFQGLGTDTQYF. CDR3 DNA: TGTGCCAGCAGTTTTCAAGGGTTGGGCACAGATACGCAGTATTTT.

This clonotype appeared a few times. The V call is TRBV11-1, the J call TRBJ1-1, with 7 bases lining up with TRBD1. After removal of 5 bases from V and 3 bases from J, the junction contained 12 bases not matched to a gene. Germline CDR1 SGHAT, CDR2 FQDESV (reference sequence). CDR3 length: 16 residues. CDR3 sequence reads: CASSAIMTGWDTEAFF. Written as DNA, the CDR3 is TGTGCCAGCAGCGCCATTATGACAGGGTGGGACACTGAAGCTTTCTTT.

CDR3 DNA sequence: TGTGCCAGCGGACCTACAGAGACCGGCAATGAGCAGTTCTTC. Translating gives CASGPTETGNEQFF. The J gene is TRBJ2-1, the V gene TRBV7-8; D remains ambiguous. Germline V gene lookup returns CDR1 SGHVS and CDR2 FQNEAQ. V was clipped by 8 bases and J by 6 bases, with 17 bases between them. The CDR3 has 14 amino acids.

The chain joins TRBV6-2 or TRBV6-3 to TRBJ2-7; 10 nucleotides match TRBD2. The length of the CDR3 is 15 residues. CDR1 and CDR2 from the germline V gene are MNHEY and SVGEGT. V was pared by 6 bases and J by 0 bases, with 5 bases of the junction left unmatched. As DNA, the CDR3 is TGTGCCAGCAGACCAACTAGCGGGGACTCCTACGAGCAGTACTTC. Translated, it gives CASRPTSGDSYEQYF.

V usage is TRBV4-1 and J usage is TRBJ2-7; 8 nucleotides agree with TRBD1. Germline-derived CDR1 and CDR2 are MGHRA and YSYEKL. The CDR3 runs to 14 residues. Trimming removed 4 bases from V and 5 bases from J; junction bases left unmatched: 7. CDR3 in DNA: TGCGCCAGCAGCCCTTGGACAGGGCGGGACGAGCAGTACTTC. Its translation is CASSPWTGRDEQYF.

V and J are TRBV20-1 and TRBJ1-5; 8 nucleotides align to TRBD1. The CDR3 runs 16 residues. Germline-derived CDR1 and CDR2 are DFQATT and SNEGSKA (reference sequence). V lost 6 bases, J lost 7 bases, and 17 bases stayed unmatched. The DNA of the CDR3 is TGCAGTGCACCCCGCAACGGACAGGGAGTCTGGCAGCCCCAGCATTTT. Translating gives CSAPRNGQGVWQPQHF.

This clonotype was detected ten times or more. The chain has TRBV3-1 and TRBJ2-5, with a weak D call TRBD2 (6 bases). Trimming shortened V by 7 bases and J by 1 base, and 13 bases separated the two germline ends. This CDR3 spans 14 amino acids. Germline lookup yields CDR1 LGHDT and CDR2 YNNKEL (reference sequence). CDR3 sequence: CASMGRGLQETQYF. In DNA form, the CDR3 reads TGTGCCAGCATGGGGCGGGGACTCCAAGAGACCCAGTACTTC.

The V call is TRBV3-1, the J call TRBJ2-7, with 8 positions matching TRBD1. The trim removed 2 bases at V and 2 bases at J, leaving 2 bases unmatched. CDR1 is LGHDT, CDR2 YNNKEL, per germline (reference sequence). The CDR3 length is 14 residues. The CDR3, as DNA: TGTGCCAGCAGCCAAACGGGACAGGCCTACGAGCAGTACTTC. Its translation is CASSQTGQAYEQYF.

The CDR3 nucleotides read TGTGCCAGCAGCCAAGTCGGGACGGCGAACTATGGCTACACCTTC. Its translation: CASSQVGTANYGYTF. J is TRBJ1-2 and V is TRBV4-2, with D possibly TRBD1 on 5 matching bases. This CDR3 is built from 15 residues. V was pared by 1 base and J by 2 bases, with 11 bases between. CDR1 and CDR2 from the germline V gene are LGHNA and YNFKEQ.

At least ten counts were recorded for this clonotype. V gene TRBV10-3 combines with J gene TRBJ2-7, with 7 bases that match TRBD2. CDR1 ENHRY and CDR2 SYGVKD come from the germline V gene. V dropped 10 bases and J dropped 2; count of bases not matched to a gene: 8. The CDR3 has 13 amino acids. This CDR3 is CATLLAGAYEQYF. The CDR3 coding sequence is TGTGCCACCCTCCTCGCGGGGGCCTACGAGCAGTACTTC.

A few counts support this clonotype. The rearrangement uses TRBV5-1 and TRBJ2-5, with no clear D. CDR1 is SGHRS and CDR2 is YFSETQ in the germline V gene. This CDR3 is 13 amino acids long. V was pared by 4 bases and J by 0 bases, with 7 bases between. The CDR3 loop is CASSTFDQETQYF. The CDR3 DNA reads as TGCGCCAGCAGCACGTTTGACCAAGAGACCCAGTACTTC. The variable domain in full, completed from reference TRBV5-1 and TRBJ2-5, reads KAGVTQTPRYLIKTRGQQVTLSCSPISGHRSVSWYQQTPGQGLQFLFEYFSETQRNKGNFPGRFSGRQFSNSRSEMNVSTLELGDSALYLCASSTFDQETQYFGPGTRLLVL.

This clonotype was seen at least ten times. CDR3 residues: CATSDPGQGAYEQFF. For the CDR3, the DNA is TGTGCCACCAGTGATCCGGGACAGGGGGCATATGAGCAGTTCTTC. This chain links TRBV24-1 with TRBJ2-1; 12 bases are shared with TRBD1. V lost 3 bases, J lost 8 bases, and 4 bases stayed unmatched. The CDR3 consists of 15 residues. Germline CDR1 KGHDR, CDR2 SFDVKD.

J is TRBJ2-1 and V is TRBV2; 11 nucleotides agree with TRBD2. V dropped 6 bases and J dropped 8; count of bases not matched to a gene: 6. This CDR3 comprises 14 residues. Germline CDR1 reads SNHLY; CDR2 reads FYNNEI. CDR3 coding DNA: TGTGCCAGCAGGGAGGGACTAGCGGACGATGAGCAGTTCTTC. Translated, it gives CASREGLADDEQFF. The variable domain in full, with the rest retrieved from reference TRBV2 and TRBJ2-1, is EPEVTQTPSHQVTQMGQEVILRCVPISNHLYFYWYRQILGQKVEFLVSFYNNEISEKSEIFDDQFSVERPDGSNFTLKIRSTKLEDSAMYFCASREGLADDEQFFGPGTRLTVL.

V and J are TRBV20-1 and TRBJ2-7; D unresolved. This CDR3 region has 12 residues. Germline V lookup: CDR1 DFQATT, CDR2 SNEGSKA (reference sequence). V lost 5 bases and J 6 bases, leaving 14 bases between the germline ends. CDR3 DNA: TGCAGTGCTCTAGGACGCCTGGGCGAGCAGTACTTC. The encoded protein is CSALGRLGEQYF.

This clonotype showed up just a few times. The chain couples TRBV2 to TRBJ2-2; 8 bases match TRBD1. The junction had 5 bases not matched to a gene; V was cut back by 4 bases and J by 4 bases. Germline V gene data show CDR1 as SNHLY and CDR2 as FYNNEI. CDR3 length equals 15 residues. The CDR3 loop is CASSVSDRVTGELFF. The CDR3, as DNA: TGTGCCAGCAGTGTTTCGGACAGGGTCACCGGGGAGCTGTTTTTT.

The DNA for the CDR3 is TGTGCCAGCAGCTTATCACGAGCCCGGCAGTATTTT. It specifies CASSLSRARQYF. The chain has TRBV7-2 and TRBJ2-3; D unclear. The CDR3 contains 12 residues. V gave up 2 bases and J gave up 11 bases, with 11 bases separating them. CDR1 and CDR2 (germline): SGHTA, FQGNSA.

The rearrangement uses TRBV10-3 and TRBJ1-6; D is possibly TRBD1 (5 bases). V was cut by 3 bases and J by 1 base, with 19 bases left in between. This CDR3 comprises 19 residues. Germline lookup yields CDR1 ENHRY and CDR2 SYGVKD. The CDR3 loop is CAISESGTLEPSYNSPLHF. The CDR3 DNA reads as TGTGCCATCAGTGAATCCGGGACCCTGGAGCCGTCCTATAATTCACCCCTCCACTTT.

The gene calls are TRBV20-1 and TRBJ2-6; perhaps TRBD1 as D (6 bases). V gave up 4 bases and J gave up 2 bases, with 9 bases separating them. This CDR3 is 14 amino acids long. From germline, CDR1 is DFQATT and CDR2 SNEGSKA (reference sequence). The CDR3: CSANQGTGANVLTF. The CDR3 DNA sequence: TGCAGTGCTAATCAGGGGACTGGGGCCAACGTCCTGACTTTC.